This is a list of T cell receptor beta chains from one sample in a study of identical twins. MiXCR, run by TCRdb on the 5' RACE reads, gives a single entry per CDR3 protein. The sample lists 200,000 to 250,000 distinct CDR3 sequences, about 13% occurring once. Separately, the same data were catalogued under a study of yellow fever vaccine responses in identical twins.

The specimen was memory (CD45RO+) T cells sorted from blood. The source is a woman aged 18-35 years in good health. CDR3s include the opening cysteine and the closing phenylalanine or tryptophan. The D gene is left open where the match is weak. Rows may omit the clone size; those that give it use once, few, many or a size class.

V: TRBV24-1; size: few; D: NA; J: TRBJ1-5; DNA: TGTGCCACCAGTGTGGGGGGAAATCAGCCCCAGCATTTT; CDR3: CATSVGGNQPQHF
V: TRBV5-1; size: many; D: NA; J: TRBJ2-7; DNA: TGCGCCAGCAGCCCTTACGACACTAACTACGAGCAGTACTTC; CDR3: CASSPYDTNYEQYF
V: TRBV4-2; size: many; D: NA; J: TRBJ2-3; DNA: TGTGCCAGCAGCCAATACGCATCGGACGGAGGAGATACGCAGTATTTT; CDR3: CASSQYASDGGDTQYF
V: TRBV28; size: NA; D: TRBD1; J: TRBJ2-2; DNA: TGTGCCAGCAGTTCTTCTAAGGGGGCAAACACCGGGGAGCTGTTTTTT; CDR3: CASSSSKGANTGELFF
V: TRBV20-1; size: few; D: TRBD2; J: TRBJ2-7; DNA: TGCAGTGCTAGAGACCGGACTAGTCCGCACGAGCAGTACTTC; CDR3: CSARDRTSPHEQYF
V: TRBV12-3/TRBV12-4; size: many; D: NA; J: TRBJ2-3; DNA: TGTGCCAGCAGTTTTGCAGGGCCAGATACGCAGTATTTT; CDR3: CASSFAGPDTQYF
V: TRBV7-6; size: few; D: NA; J: TRBJ2-7; DNA: TGTGCCAGCAGCCCGGGGGGCAGACCCTACGAGCAGTACTTC; CDR3: CASSPGGRPYEQYF
V: TRBV6-1; size: few; D: TRBD1; J: TRBJ1-2; DNA: TGTGCCAGCACGACCGAGGGGGCACAAGGCTACACCTTC; CDR3: CASTTEGAQGYTF
V: TRBV29-1; size: few; D: NA; J: TRBJ2-7; DNA: TGCAGCGTTGAGAGGGGGAGCAACGAGCAGTACTTC; CDR3: CSVERGSNEQYF
V: TRBV18; size: NA; D: TRBD2; J: TRBJ2-5; DNA: TGTGCCAGCTCACCCGACTGGGGGACTAGCGGGAGCCAAGAGACCCAGTACTTC; CDR3: CASSPDWGTSGSQETQYF
V: TRBV7-2; size: few; D: TRBD1; J: TRBJ2-7; DNA: TGTGCCAGCAGCCGATCGGGACAGGGGTACGAGCAGTACTTC; CDR3: CASSRSGQGYEQYF
V: TRBV7-2; size: NA; D: NA; J: TRBJ2-5; DNA: TGTGCCAGCAGCCTCGACCGGGTTAAAGAGACCCAGTACTTC; CDR3: CASSLDRVKETQYF
V: TRBV5-1; size: few; D: TRBD1; J: TRBJ2-2; DNA: TGCGCCAGCAGCACACGGACAGGGGGACCCGGGGAGCTGTTTTTT; CDR3: CASSTRTGGPGELFF
V: TRBV12-3/TRBV12-4; size: many; D: NA; J: TRBJ2-1; DNA: TGTGCCAGCAGTTTAGGGGACTCCACACGAGAGGAGCAGTTCTTC; CDR3: CASSLGDSTREEQFF
V: TRBV13; size: NA; D: TRBD2; J: TRBJ2-2; DNA: TGTGCCAGCAGCCTATTACTAGCGGGGGGCCCCGGGGAGCTGTTTTTT; CDR3: CASSLLLAGGPGELFF
V: TRBV29-1; size: many; D: TRBD1; J: TRBJ1-4; DNA: TGCAGCGTCTCCAGGGGGGGCGGTGAAAAACTGTTTTTT; CDR3: CSVSRGGGEKLFF
V: TRBV6-5; size: few; D: TRBD1; J: TRBJ2-2; DNA: TGTGCCAGCAGTTACGCGACAGGGAAGGCCGGGGAGCTGTTTTTT; CDR3: CASSYATGKAGELFF
V: TRBV7-8; size: NA; D: NA; J: TRBJ2-7; DNA: TGTGCCAGCAGGTTTAACAGGGAGAGCTCCTACGAGCAGTACTTC; CDR3: CASRFNRESSYEQYF
V: TRBV12-3/TRBV12-4; size: many; D: NA; J: TRBJ2-7; DNA: TGTGCCAGCAGTTCCCTGGACTCCGAGCAGTACTTC; CDR3: CASSSLDSEQYF
V: TRBV2; size: few; D: NA; J: TRBJ2-7; DNA: TGTGCCAGCAAGAACTACGAGCAGTACTTC; CDR3: CASKNYEQYF
V: TRBV28; size: many; D: NA; J: TRBJ2-3; DNA: TGTGCCAGCAGTCCGTTGGGGCAGGGTGCAGATACGCAGTATTTT; CDR3: CASSPLGQGADTQYF
V: TRBV12-3/TRBV12-4; size: many; D: TRBD1; J: TRBJ2-7; DNA: TGTGCCAGCAGTTCAACAGGGGAATCCTACGAGCAGTACTTC; CDR3: CASSSTGESYEQYF
V: TRBV7-2; size: many; D: NA; J: TRBJ2-1; DNA: TGTGCCAGCAGCTGGAAGGGGAGTTCTTACAATGAGCAGTTCTTC; CDR3: CASSWKGSSYNEQFF
V: TRBV9; size: many; D: NA; J: TRBJ2-1; DNA: TGTGCCAGCAGCGTAGAATTGGCGGGCCCCTCCTACAATGAGCAGTTCTTC; CDR3: CASSVELAGPSYNEQFF
V: TRBV12-3/TRBV12-4; size: many; D: NA; J: TRBJ2-7; DNA: TGTGCCAGCAGTCTCTTGGACCGGTCCTACGAGCAGTACTTC; CDR3: CASSLLDRSYEQYF
V: TRBV14; size: few; D: NA; J: TRBJ1-1; DNA: TGTGCCAGCAGCCAAGGCGGGACATATGAAGCTTTCTTT; CDR3: CASSQGGTYEAFF
V: TRBV27; size: NA; D: NA; J: TRBJ2-1; DNA: TGTGCCAGCAGTCCCCGACTCACGAGCTCCTACAATGAGCAGTTCTTC; CDR3: CASSPRLTSSYNEQFF
V: TRBV20-1; size: many; D: NA; J: TRBJ1-1; DNA: TGCAGTGCGCCGCAGGGAAAGAAGTCGGTAAACACTGAAGCTTTCTTT; CDR3: CSAPQGKKSVNTEAFF
V: TRBV18; size: many; D: NA; J: TRBJ2-6; DNA: TGTGCCAGCTCACCACTCGGGGCTGGCCTCTCTGGGGCCAACGTCCTGACTTTC; CDR3: CASSPLGAGLSGANVLTF
V: TRBV7-2; size: few; D: TRBD2; J: TRBJ2-7; DNA: TGTGCCAGCAGTCTTAGCGGGAAATTCTCCTACGAGCAGTACTTC; CDR3: CASSLSGKFSYEQYF
V: TRBV12-5; size: many; D: TRBD2; J: TRBJ2-2; DNA: TGTGCTAGTGGTTTGGTACTAGCGGGCAACACCGGGGAGCTGTTTTTT; CDR3: CASGLVLAGNTGELFF
V: TRBV7-2; size: NA; D: TRBD1; J: TRBJ2-7; DNA: TGTGCCAGCAGCTCTACCGGGACAGGGCTCTACGAGCAGTACTTC; CDR3: CASSSTGTGLYEQYF
V: TRBV7-9; size: few; D: TRBD1; J: TRBJ1-5; DNA: TGTGCCAGCAGCTTAGGGACAGGGTTCAATCAGCCCCAGCATTTT; CDR3: CASSLGTGFNQPQHF
V: TRBV3-1; size: NA; D: NA; J: TRBJ1-2; DNA: TGTGCCAGCAGCCCCCAGGCTCCAATCGGCTACACCTTC; CDR3: CASSPQAPIGYTF
V: TRBV2; size: few; D: NA; J: TRBJ1-2; DNA: TGTGCCAGCAGTGGACCACCAGCCCGAAATGGCTACACCTTC; CDR3: CASSGPPARNGYTF
V: TRBV20-1; size: many; D: NA; J: TRBJ2-1; DNA: TGCAGTGCCAGAGAGGGGGTTGGAAATGAGCAGTTCTTC; CDR3: CSAREGVGNEQFF
V: TRBV3-1; size: few; D: TRBD1; J: TRBJ1-2; DNA: TGTGCCAGCAGCCATGGGGACAGACAGTATGGCTACACCTTC; CDR3: CASSHGDRQYGYTF
V: TRBV4-2; size: few; D: TRBD1; J: TRBJ2-3; DNA: TGTGCCAGCAGCCTAAGGACAGGGGAGGCAGATACGCAGTATTTT; CDR3: CASSLRTGEADTQYF
V: TRBV4-2; size: NA; D: TRBD1; J: TRBJ2-1; DNA: TGTGCCAGCAGCCAGGGAGGGACAGGGGGCCGGGAGCAGTTCTTC; CDR3: CASSQGGTGGREQFF
V: TRBV20-1; size: few; D: TRBD2; J: TRBJ2-3; DNA: TGCAGTGCTAGCGTGTCACTAGCGGGGGGGAATACGCAGTATTTT; CDR3: CSASVSLAGGNTQYF
V: TRBV4-1; size: few; D: NA; J: TRBJ2-7; DNA: TGCGCCAGCAGCCAAGTAGGGGAAGCCTCGAACAGGCAGCAGTACTTC; CDR3: CASSQVGEASNRQQYF
V: TRBV20-1; size: many; D: NA; J: TRBJ1-6; DNA: TGCAGTGCTAGCGGCTCATTTGGCGATTCACCCCTCCACTTT; CDR3: CSASGSFGDSPLHF
V: TRBV5-1; size: NA; D: TRBD1; J: TRBJ1-1; DNA: TGCGCCAGCAGCTTGGGGCCAGGGGGTTGGGACACTGAAGCTTTCTTT; CDR3: CASSLGPGGWDTEAFF
V: TRBV10-2; size: NA; D: NA; J: TRBJ2-5; DNA: TGCGCCAGCAGTGTTAAGGGAGAGACCCAGTACTTC; CDR3: CASSVKGETQYF
V: TRBV5-1; size: few; D: NA; J: TRBJ1-2; DNA: TGCGCCAGCAGCTTGGTCTTTGGTGGGGGCTACACCTTC; CDR3: CASSLVFGGGYTF